The clone carrying this T cell receptor beta chain was seen only a few times. Antigen specificity is unknown. The sample comes from a study of Graves' ophthalmopathy and Graves' hyperthyroidism. Study information: At the time of initial diagnosis and before any treatment, peripheral blood was collected.

RNA transcripts provided the template for amplifying TCR beta CDR3 regions. Second-round multiplex PCR followed a first-round RT-PCR using HTBI primers. TCRdb called the multiplex PCR reads again in MiXCR, with one record for every CDR3 protein. The sample holds a few hundred thousand distinct CDR3 sequences, approximately 17% seen once. The CDR3 runs to 21 residues. V was pared by 3 bases and J by 0 bases, with 22 bases of the junction left unmatched. Germline CDR1 is SGHTA and CDR2 is FQGTGA. Reliance was placed on clinical symptoms, serum thyroxine, TRAb, thyroid ultrasound and orbital computed tomography for diagnosis. Notes on the study in general: Stable hyperthyroidism and ophthalmopathy were told apart by a 13-signature model, which achieved just over 85% sensitivity and more than 75% specificity.

Sample: peripheral blood. This TCR was sampled from an adult woman with stable Graves' hyperthyroidism. The chain couples TRBV7-3 to TRBJ2-7; TRBD2 agrees at 8 bases. CDR3 amino acids: CASSFPRRMIWAGTSSYEQYF. The CDR3 DNA reads TGTGCCAGCAGCTTCCCACGGAGGATGATTTGGGCCGGGACTAGCTCCTACGAGCAGTACTTC.